The next 13 T cell receptor beta chains were all read from a single sample in a study of shared clonotypes between healthy human individuals. Clones were sequenced by immunoSEQ multiplex PCR, and TCRdb holds only the in-frame ones, with some missing. The sample consists of under 1,900,000 clones, approximately 98.5% of them appearing once. Sequenced sample: naive CD4+ T cells sorted from blood. Regarding subset: CD45RA+ positively selected. These receptors were collected from a man aged 25-45 years in good health.

The chain joins TRBV9 to TRBJ2-3, with 11 bases that match TRBD2. Unmatched junction bases numbered 6, after V lost 3 bases and J lost 0 bases. Germline CDR1 SGDLS, CDR2 YYNGEE. The CDR3 has 17 residues. The CDR3 DNA sequence: TGTGCCAGCAGCGCTTTGACTAGCGGGATTAGCACAGATACGCAGTATTTT. Translating gives CASSALTSGISTDTQYF.

This rearrangement joins TRBV4-3 to TRBJ2-7; 7 nucleotides match TRBD1. Germline trimming cut 4 bases from V and 3 bases from J; bases unmatched to any gene: 6. Germline CDR1 LGHNA, CDR2 YSLEER. CDR3 size: 14 residues. The CDR3 DNA reads as TGCGCCAGCAGCCTTTCAGGGGGTGGCTACGAGCAGTACTTC. Protein product: CASSLSGGGYEQYF.

This clone was recorded once. J is TRBJ2-1 and V is TRBV2; D is uncertain. V gave up 4 bases and J gave up 4 bases, with 14 bases separating them. The germline V gene has CDR1 SNHLY and CDR2 FYNNEI. The CDR3 spans 15 residues. In DNA form, the CDR3 reads TGTGCCAGCAGTGGCTCAGCGACCAAATACAATGAGCAGTTCTTC. This sequence encodes CASSGSATKYNEQFF.

This chain uses TRBV19 with TRBJ2-5; TRBD2 aligns across 13 bases. The CDR3 has 17 residues. The germline V gene has CDR1 LNHDA and CDR2 SQIVND (reference sequence). J gave up 4 bases and V 2 bases, and 7 bases lay outside the gene matches. CDR3 DNA: TGTGCCAGTAGTATAAGAACTAGCGGGAGGGGAGGAGAGACCCAGTACTTC. Amino acids: CASSIRTSGRGGETQYF. Together with reference TRBV19 and TRBJ2-5, the CDR3 gives the full variable domain: DGGITQSPKYLFRKEGQNVTLSCEQNLNHDAMYWYRQDPGQGLRLIYYSQIVNDFQKGDIAEGYSVSREKKESFPLTVTSAQKNPTAFYLCASSIRTSGRGGETQYFGPGTRLLVL.

V gene TRBV5-1 combines with J gene TRBJ2-1; 8 bases agree with TRBD2. CDR1 and CDR2 (germline): SGHRS, YFSETQ. The length of the CDR3 is 15 residues. V lost 2 bases and J lost 3; bases outside the gene matches: 4. Here the CDR3 reads CASSLAGDRYNEQFF. The DNA for the CDR3 is TGCGCCAGCAGCTTAGCGGGAGATCGCTACAATGAGCAGTTCTTC.

The sample holds one count of this clone. V and J are TRBV20-1 and TRBJ2-1, with 8 bases fitting TRBD2. Germline lookup yields CDR1 DFQATT and CDR2 SNEGSKA (reference sequence). The CDR3 covers 11 residues. V shed 4 bases, J shed 12 bases, and the junction held 5 bases outside the gene matches. The CDR3 region is CSATRSGRQFF. The CDR3 region has the DNA TGCAGTGCTACACGGAGCGGGAGGCAGTTCTTC.

This chain uses TRBV7-2 with TRBJ1-1; 9 bases agree with TRBD1. This CDR3 comprises 17 residues. After removal of 0 bases from V and 4 bases from J, the junction contained 9 bases not matched to a gene. The germline V gene has CDR1 SGHTA and CDR2 FQGNSA. CDR3 amino acids: CASSLAAQGASSTEAFF. The CDR3 nucleotides are TGTGCCAGCAGCTTAGCCGCACAGGGGGCATCAAGCACTGAAGCTTTCTTT. Variable domain in full (rest from reference TRBV7-2 and TRBJ1-1): GAGVSQSPSNKVTEKGKDVELRCDPISGHTALYWYRQSLGQGLEFLIYFQGNSAPDKSGLPSDRFSAERTGGSVSTLTIQRTQQEDSAVYLCASSLAAQGASSTEAFFGQGTRLTVV.

The chain carries TRBV5-1 and TRBJ2-1, with TRBD1 matching 8 bases. V was clipped by 4 bases and J by 7 bases; unmatched bases: 1. The CDR3 has 12 residues. Germline lookup yields CDR1 SGHRS and CDR2 YFSETQ. The CDR3 spells CASSQGANEQFF. In DNA form, the CDR3 reads TGCGCCAGCAGCCAGGGGGCGAATGAGCAGTTCTTC. The variable domain in full, completed from reference TRBV5-1 and TRBJ2-1, reads KAGVTQTPRYLIKTRGQQVTLSCSPISGHRSVSWYQQTPGQGLQFLFEYFSETQRNKGNFPGRFSGRQFSNSRSEMNVSTLELGDSALYLCASSQGANEQFFGPGTRLTVL.

This chain joins TRBV29-1 and TRBJ2-3, with a possible D match to TRBD2 (6 bases). The CDR3 is made up of 13 amino acids. Trimming cost V 7 bases and J 4 bases, with 15 bases left between them. Germline CDR1 is SQVTM and CDR2 is ANQGSEA. CDR3 loop: CSASRGRSDTQYF. The CDR3 DNA follows: TGCAGCGCCTCTAGAGGGAGGTCAGATACGCAGTATTTT.

The genes are TRBV29-1 and TRBJ2-7; maybe TRBD2 (6 bases). Trimming removed 4 bases at V and 5 bases at J, with 21 bases between. The germline CDR1 and CDR2 sequences are SQVTM and ANQGSEA. The CDR3 is 15 residues long. CDR3 loop: CSVGLRAGTDNEQYF. The CDR3 nucleotides are TGCAGCGTTGGGTTGCGGGCAGGGACTGATAACGAGCAGTACTTC.

This rearrangement joins TRBV27 to TRBJ1-4; D is perhaps TRBD1 (6 bases). V lost 7 bases, J lost 5 bases, and 20 bases lay in between. This CDR3 contains 16 residues. In germline, CDR1 is MNHEY, CDR2 SMNVEV (reference sequence). DNA of the CDR3: TGTGCCAGCAAGGGGCGGCACAGGGAACTCAATGAAAAACTGTTTTTT. Encoded protein: CASKGRHRELNEKLFF.

The chain recombines TRBV15 with TRBJ2-5; 11 bases map to TRBD2. V gave up 0 bases and J gave up 5 bases; unmatched junction bases: 5. Germline CDR1 and CDR2: LNHNV and YYDKDF (reference sequence). This CDR3 is 16 amino acids long. The CDR3 sequence is CATSRDPASGGETQYF. The CDR3 DNA reads TGTGCCACCAGCAGAGACCCTGCTAGCGGGGGGGAGACCCAGTACTTC.

With respect to this clone: This CDR3 is also generated by other DNA sequences in the sample. This chain connects TRBV18 to TRBJ2-5; D not resolved. The V gene lost 1 base and the J gene lost 0 bases, with 6 bases spanning the gap. CDR3 length: 14 amino acids. In germline, CDR1 is KGHSH, CDR2 LQKENI. In DNA form, the CDR3 reads TGTGCCAGCTCACCACAACGATACCAAGAGACCCAGTACTTC. Residues: CASSPQRYQETQYF.